Below are 17 T cell receptor beta chains sequenced from a single sample in a study of T cells in Graves' hyperthyroidism and ophthalmopathy. The TCR beta CDR3 regions underwent amplification using RNA transcripts as the source. First-round RT-PCR targeting the TCR CDR3 was performed with the HTBI primer set. TCRdb recomputed calls from the multiplex PCR reads with MiXCR, one row per CDR3 protein. The sample lists about 420,000 distinct CDR3 sequences, roughly 13% occurring once. The sequenced material came from blood. The receptors come from a woman younger than 30 with Graves' hyperthyroidism.

This clonotype was observed a few times. J is TRBJ2-2 and V is TRBV5-6; D gene ambiguous. Germline assignment: CDR1 SGHDT and CDR2 YYEEEE. This CDR3 has 14 amino acids. Trimming took 2 bases from V and 5 from J, leaving 10 bases between them. In nucleotides, the CDR3 is TGTGCCAGCAGCTTCTCGATAAGGACCGGGGAGCTGTTTTTT. It codes for CASSFSIRTGELFF.

About this clonotype itself: A clone one base away is much larger, so this may be a read error. J is TRBJ2-5 and V is TRBV7-8; maybe TRBD1 (6 bases). This CDR3 spans 16 amino acids. Germline CDR1 and CDR2: SGHVS and FQNEAQ. With 1 base removed from V and 4 bases from J, the gap between germline ends came to 16 bases. CDR3 bases: TGTGCCAGCAGCTTAGGGAGAGGGGGTTTGCGAGAGACCCAGTACTTC. Its protein product is CASSLGRGGLRETQYF.

This clonotype was picked up many times. V gene TRBV20-1 combines with J gene TRBJ2-5; 11 bases are a match to TRBD1. CDR3 length: 15 amino acids. The V segment lost 6 bases and the J segment 5 bases; nucleotides outside the gene matches: 11. Per the germline V gene, CDR1 is DFQATT and CDR2 is SNEGSKA (reference sequence). CDR3: CSARTGTGGIETQYF. The CDR3, as DNA: TGCAGTGCGAGAACCGGGACAGGGGGTATTGAGACCCAGTACTTC.

The rearrangement links TRBV6-5 to TRBJ2-7; a possible D gene is TRBD1 (6 bases). The CDR3 covers 15 residues. Germline V lookup: CDR1 MNHEY, CDR2 SVGAGI. V was cut by 0 bases and J by 10 bases, with 19 bases left in between. The CDR3 is CASSYSSGDLGEQYF. The CDR3 DNA follows: TGTGCCAGCAGTTACTCATCAGGGGACCTTGGGGAACAGTACTTC.

As DNA, the CDR3 is TGCGCCAGCAGCTTGTATGGGGGTAGGGGGCAAGAGACCCAGTACTTC. Its protein is CASSLYGGRGQETQYF. The genes are TRBV5-1 and TRBJ2-5; tentative D call: TRBD1 (6 bases). The germline CDR1 and CDR2 sequences are SGHRS and YFSETQ. This CDR3 is built from 16 residues. V shed 1 base and J shed 2 bases, with 15 bases lying between them.

V is TRBV7-2 and J is TRBJ1-5; D perhaps matches TRBD1 (5 bases). V was cut by 1 base and J by 0 bases, with 10 bases left in between. Germline V CDR1 and CDR2: SGHTA, FQGNSA. The CDR3 extends over 16 amino acids. This CDR3 reads CASSLVGLNSNQPQHF. The CDR3 bases are TGTGCCAGCAGCTTAGTGGGACTCAATAGCAATCAGCCCCAGCATTTT. The full variable domain, with the rest looked up from reference TRBV7-2 and TRBJ1-5, is GAGVSQSPSNKVTEKGKDVELRCDPISGHTALYWYRQSLGQGLEFLIYFQGNSAPDKSGLPSDRFSAERTGGSVSTLTIQRTQQEDSAVYLCASSLVGLNSNQPQHFGDGTRLSIL.

This clonotype showed up many times. The chain recombines TRBV28 with TRBJ2-7, with 14 bases identical to TRBD2. V was pared by 1 base and J by 5 bases, with 4 bases of the junction left unmatched. Germline V lookup: CDR1 MDHEN, CDR2 SYDVKM. This CDR3 has 16 amino acids. CDR3 residues: CASSLSPGLAGDEQYF. The CDR3 region has the DNA TGTGCCAGCAGTTTATCGCCGGGACTAGCGGGAGACGAGCAGTACTTC.

This clonotype has more than one count but fewer than ten. This chain joins TRBV28 and TRBJ1-4; weak D call: TRBD1 (6 bases). The CDR3 is 13 residues long. Germline CDR1 and CDR2: MDHEN and SYDVKM. With 8 bases removed from V and 4 bases from J, the gap between germline ends came to 11 bases. The CDR3 is CASEGTLNEKLFF. The DNA for the CDR3 is TGTGCCAGCGAGGGGACACTTAATGAAAAACTGTTTTTT.

This clonotype was recorded many times. The V gene is TRBV28, the J gene TRBJ2-7; 7 positions agree with TRBD1. CDR1 MDHEN and CDR2 SYDVKM come from the germline V gene. The CDR3 covers 15 residues. J lost 0 bases, V lost 6 bases, and 8 bases had no gene match. The CDR3 here is CASRDGQAYSYEQYF. Here the CDR3 DNA reads TGTGCCAGCAGAGACGGACAGGCCTACTCCTACGAGCAGTACTTC.

In this sample, this clonotype turned up many times. V is TRBV4-1 and J is TRBJ2-7; D unclear. Germline V gene lookup returns CDR1 MGHRA and CDR2 YSYEKL. The CDR3 extends over 14 amino acids. The V end was cut by 1 base, the J end by 2 bases, with 9 bases between. CDR3 in amino acids: CASSQVADAYEQYF. The CDR3 bases are TGCGCCAGCAGCCAAGTGGCTGATGCCTACGAGCAGTACTTC.

The gene calls are TRBV10-1 and TRBJ2-5; D ambiguous. CDR3 length: 16 residues. Germline CDR1 WNHNN, CDR2 SYGVQD (reference sequence). V was clipped by 4 bases and J by 3 bases, with 18 bases between them. The CDR3 DNA follows: TGCGCCAGCAGTGGGCCGGCTGGCGGATCGGAAGAGACCCAGTACTTC. Encoded protein: CASSGPAGGSEETQYF.

This clonotype was counted at least ten times. The J gene is TRBJ2-3, the V gene TRBV20-1; 13 bases match TRBD2. J lost 2 bases, V lost 6 bases, and 2 bases had no gene match. The germline CDR1 and CDR2 sequences are DFQATT and SNEGSKA (reference sequence). The CDR3 consists of 14 residues. Here the CDR3 reads CSAGTSGNTDTQYF. The CDR3 DNA follows: TGCAGTGCGGGGACTAGCGGGAACACAGATACGCAGTATTTT.

The sample holds a few counts of this clonotype. V is TRBV7-9 and J is TRBJ2-7, with TRBD2 as a possible D gene (7 bases). The CDR3 totals 16 residues. CDR1 and CDR2 from the germline V gene are SEHNR and FQNEAQ (reference sequence). Between the trimmed V and J ends, which lost 1 base and 2 bases, there was a span of 15 bases. As DNA, the CDR3 is TGTGCCAGCAGCTTAGGGGGCAGCGGGGACACCTACGAGCAGTACTTC. It codes for CASSLGGSGDTYEQYF.

This clonotype occurred a few times. The rearrangement links TRBV9 to TRBJ2-7; TRBD2 matches 7 bases. The germline V gene encodes CDR1 SGDLS and CDR2 YYNGEE. The CDR3 loop spans 13 amino acids. Trimming cost V 3 bases and J 4 bases; bases outside gene matches: 4. Here the CDR3 DNA reads TGTGCCAGCAGCGGGACTAGTAATTACGAGCAGTACTTC. The encoded protein is CASSGTSNYEQYF.

This clonotype occurred many times. As DNA, the CDR3 is TGTGCCAGCAGCTTAGGTGGGAGTACAGAGACCCAGTACTTC. Translating it yields CASSLGGSTETQYF. V gene TRBV7-2 combines with J gene TRBJ2-5, with a tentative D call TRBD2 (5 bases). Germline V CDR1 and CDR2: SGHTA, FQGNSA. The V and J ends lost 1 base and 4 bases respectively, with 10 bases between them. This CDR3 is built from 14 residues.

This clonotype was seen many times. The V gene is TRBV12-3 or TRBV12-4, the J gene TRBJ2-5; D gene uncertain. The V and J ends lost 6 bases and 1 base respectively, with 9 bases between them. The CDR3 consists of 13 residues. The CDR3 spells CASRKDVQETQYF. CDR3 coding DNA: TGTGCCAGCAGGAAGGACGTCCAAGAGACCCAGTACTTC.

The table lists this clonotype with many counts. This chain connects TRBV4-3 to TRBJ2-1, with D possibly matching TRBD2 (6 bases). The CDR3 totals 15 residues. CDR1 and CDR2 (germline): LGHNA, YSLEER. The ends were cut back, 0 bases at V and 4 bases at J, with 10 bases in the middle. This CDR3 is CASSQDMGRYNEQFF. The CDR3 nucleotides are TGCGCCAGCAGCCAAGATATGGGGAGGTACAATGAGCAGTTCTTC.